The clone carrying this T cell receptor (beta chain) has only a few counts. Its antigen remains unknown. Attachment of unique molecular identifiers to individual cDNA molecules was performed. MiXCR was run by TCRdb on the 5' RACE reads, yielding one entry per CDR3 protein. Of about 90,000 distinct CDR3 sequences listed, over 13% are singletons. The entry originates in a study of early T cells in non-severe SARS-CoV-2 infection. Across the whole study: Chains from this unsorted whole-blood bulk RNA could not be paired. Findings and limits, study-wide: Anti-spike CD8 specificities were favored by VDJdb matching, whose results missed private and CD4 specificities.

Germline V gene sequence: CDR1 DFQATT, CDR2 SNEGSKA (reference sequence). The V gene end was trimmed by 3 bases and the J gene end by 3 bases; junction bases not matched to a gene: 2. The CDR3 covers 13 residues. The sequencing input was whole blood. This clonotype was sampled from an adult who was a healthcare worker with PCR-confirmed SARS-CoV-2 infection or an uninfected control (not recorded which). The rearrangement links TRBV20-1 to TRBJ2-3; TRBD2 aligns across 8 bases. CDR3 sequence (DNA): TGCAGTGCTAGGGCTAGCGGGACAGATACGCAGTATTTT. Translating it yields CSARASGTDTQYF.